This T cell receptor beta chain is drawn from a study of cytomegalovirus exposure and HLA in healthy donors. Study-level points and caveats: Per a later analysis, about 18,000 TCR beta sequences showed association with HLA alleles at 0.05 false discovery rate. Rates of TCR association differed by HLA locus in a later analysis, with DRB1 highest and HLA-C lowest.

The PCR was carried out with 60 Vbeta primers and 13 Jbeta primers. Sequenced by immunoSEQ multiplex PCR; TCRdb stores in-frame clones only, minus some. The sample shows around 200,000 clones, 86% of them seen only once. Concerning this clone itself: Antigen: not known.

The V gene's germline CDR1 is MDHEN and CDR2 SYDVKM. The CDR3 spans 15 residues. The V gene end was trimmed by 3 bases and the J gene end by 4 bases; junction bases not matched to a gene: 5. The chain has TRBV28 and TRBJ2-1; 8 bases fit TRBD2. This TCR was recovered from a woman aged 25-40 years in good health and CMV-seronegative. The sample was PBMCs. CDR3 region: CASSFTGLGYNEQFF. The CDR3 region has the DNA TGTGCCAGCAGTTTTACGGGACTAGGTTACAATGAGCAGTTCTTC.